Presented here are 29 T cell receptor beta chains from one specimen sequenced in a study of sequential checkpoint blockade in melanoma. Assay used: immunoSEQ multiplex PCR; TCRdb lists only in-frame clones, some missing. The sample yields about 4,000 clones, 20% to 25% seen once. Treatment specified: randomized to nivolumab then ipilimumab (arm A) or the reverse (arm B). Sequenced material: tumor tissue (inferred from file names), taken from a patient given nivolumab and ipilimumab in sequence. These receptors originate from a human donor with melanoma.

This clone is deemed medium-sized. The chain uses TRBV11-3 and TRBJ1-4, with D possibly TRBD1 on 5 matching bases. The V gene's germline CDR1 is SGHNT and CDR2 YENEEA. CDR3 length: 15 amino acids. Trimming took 5 bases from V and 0 from J, leaving 10 bases between them. DNA for the CDR3: TGTGCCAGCAGCCTTCGACAGACAACTAATGAAAAACTGTTTTTT. It specifies CASSLRQTTNEKLFF.

This clone has ten or more counts. CDR3 bases: TGTGCCAGCAGCGTAGCTCCTCTCGCTTCGACAGGGGGCCACTATGGCTACACCTTC. This translates into CASSVAPLASTGGHYGYTF. The chain joins TRBV9 to TRBJ1-2; 10 nucleotides match TRBD1. The CDR3 sequence is 19 residues long. Looked up from germline, CDR1 is SGDLS and CDR2 is YYNGEE. V gave up 0 bases and J gave up 3 bases; unmatched junction bases: 14.

This chain's CDR3 is CASSLELGGRGNQPQHF. CDR3 coding DNA: TGTGCCAGCAGTTTAGAGTTGGGTGGACGGGGCAATCAGCCCCAGCATTTT. The rearrangement uses TRBV28 and TRBJ1-5, with D hard to call. Germline V gene data show CDR1 as MDHEN and CDR2 as SYDVKM. With 2 bases removed from V and 2 bases from J, the gap between germline ends came to 16 bases. The CDR3 loop spans 17 amino acids.

The chain recombines TRBV18 with TRBJ2-2; either TRBD1 or TRBD2 may fit D (5 bases each). Germline loops: CDR1 KGHSH, CDR2 LQKENI. V was cut by 3 bases and J by 0 bases, with 8 bases left in between. The CDR3 length is 15 residues. This chain's CDR3 is CASSPRGSNTGELFF. CDR3 DNA: TGTGCCAGCTCACCGAGGGGCTCGAACACCGGGGAGCTGTTTTTT.

This clone was observed a few times. This chain joins TRBV6-8 and TRBJ2-5, with D unresolved. Germline loops: CDR1 MNHGY, CDR2 SAAAGT. Trimming left V 2 bases short and J 1 base short, with 8 bases between. This CDR3 spans 14 amino acids. The CDR3 nucleotides are TGTGCCAGCAGTTACAGCCAATTCCAAGAGACCCAGTACTTC. This sequence encodes CASSYSQFQETQYF.

Only a few counts were recorded for this clone. This rearrangement joins TRBV11-3 to TRBJ2-3; 7 nucleotides match TRBD1. After removal of 1 base from V and 0 bases from J, the junction contained 1 base not matched to a gene. This CDR3 has 15 residues. Germline V gene lookup returns CDR1 SGHNT and CDR2 YENEEA. The CDR3 DNA sequence: TGTGCCAGCAGCTTAGGGGACAGTAGCACAGATACGCAGTATTTT. This translates into CASSLGDSSTDTQYF.

This clone was observed a few times. The V and J genes are TRBV28 and TRBJ2-2; D is unclear. The CDR3 covers 13 residues. The germline V gene has CDR1 MDHEN and CDR2 SYDVKM. V lost 7 bases, J lost 0 bases, and 6 bases lay in between. This chain's CDR3 is CASMIANTGELFF. The CDR3 bases are TGTGCCAGCATGATCGCGAACACCGGGGAGCTGTTTTTT.

By proportion, this clone is medium-sized. The chain has TRBV12-2 and TRBJ1-1; the table assigns TRBD1, which was not confirmed against the DNA. TRBV12-2 is annotated as a pseudogene. There are 15 residues in the CDR3. The CDR3 DNA reads TGTGCCATCCCGGGGACAGGGGAGAAGAACACTGAAGCTTTCTTT. Its translation: CAIPGTGEKNTEAFF.

The chain employs TRBV15 and TRBJ2-7; D gene unclear. Germline CDR1 reads LNHNV; CDR2 reads YYDKDF (reference sequence). V was trimmed by 0 bases and J by 6 bases, leaving 12 bases between them. The length of the CDR3 is 14 residues. Here the CDR3 reads CATSRESRSSEQYF. As DNA, the CDR3 is TGTGCCACCAGCAGAGAGAGCCGGTCATCCGAGCAGTACTTC.

This clone is labeled as medium-sized (0.01 to 0.1%). The chain uses TRBV9 and TRBJ2-1; TRBD1 aligns across 8 bases. The trim removed 3 bases at V and 8 bases at J, leaving 10 bases unmatched. The germline V gene encodes CDR1 SGDLS and CDR2 YYNGEE. The CDR3 length is 15 residues. CDR3: CASSAEGQVSDEQFF. Written as DNA, the CDR3 is TGTGCCAGCAGCGCGGAGGGACAGGTTAGCGATGAGCAGTTCTTC.

A few counts support this clone. V gene TRBV18 combines with J gene TRBJ2-5; TRBD2 might be the D (5 bases). V was trimmed by 3 bases and J by 10 bases, leaving 15 bases between them. Germline CDR1 and CDR2: KGHSH and LQKENI. CDR3 length: 13 residues. In DNA form, the CDR3 reads TGTGCCAGCTCACCTCAGGCGGTTGGAGGCCAGTACTTC. Its protein is CASSPQAVGGQYF.

This clone has ten or more counts. The chain links TRBV11-3 to TRBJ1-5; tentative D call: TRBD1 (5 bases). CDR1 SGHNT and CDR2 YENEEA come from the germline V gene. V lost 5 bases, J lost 7 bases, and 15 bases lay in between. The length of the CDR3 is 14 residues. The CDR3 nucleotides read TGTGCCAGCAGCCATGACCAGGGTGGACAGCCCCAGCATTTT. Its translation is CASSHDQGGQPQHF. Combining the CDR3 with reference TRBV11-3 and TRBJ1-5 gives the whole variable domain EAGVVQSPRYKIIEKKQPVAFWCNPISGHNTLYWYLQNLGQGPELLIRYENEEAVDDSQLPKDRFSAERLKGVDSTLKIQPAELGDSAVYLCASSHDQGGQPQHFGDGTRLSIL.

The chain recombines TRBV6-7 with TRBJ2-7; D uncertain. TRBV6-7 is known as an ORF, though its function is uncertain. This CDR3 has 11 amino acids. The V gene lost 5 bases and the J gene lost 6 bases, with 8 bases spanning the gap. The CDR3 spells CASSVSGEQYF. The DNA of the CDR3 is TGTGCCAGCAGTGTCTCCGGCGAGCAGTACTTC.

CDR3 residues: CAIRGTATDTQYF. CDR3 bases: TGTGCCATCAGGGGGACAGCCACAGATACGCAGTATTTT. This chain connects TRBV6-8 to TRBJ2-3; 7 bases fit TRBD1. The V segment lost 10 bases and the J segment 2 bases; nucleotides outside the gene matches: 6. CDR1 is MNHGY, CDR2 SAAAGT, per germline. The CDR3 spans 13 residues.

This clone has ten or more counts. The CDR3 loop is CASSSFDQETQYF. The CDR3 DNA follows: TGTGCCAGCAGCTCTTTCGATCAAGAGACCCAGTACTTC. V is TRBV7-4 and J is TRBJ2-5, with D hard to call. V was cut by 4 bases and J by 2 bases, with 8 bases left in between. CDR1 and CDR2 from the germline V gene are SGHVT and SQSDAQ. This CDR3 is built from 13 residues. Full variable domain (rest looked up from reference TRBV7-4 and TRBJ2-5): GAGVSQSPRYKVAKRGRDVALRCDSISGHVTLYWYRQTLGQGSEVLTYSQSDAQRDKSGRPSGRFSAERPERSVSTLKIQRTEQGDSAVYLCASSSFDQETQYFGPGTRLLVL.

The chain is built from TRBV10-2 and TRBJ1-2, with TRBD1 matching over 9 bases. From germline, CDR1 is WSHSY and CDR2 SAAADI. V lost 8 bases to trimming and J lost 3 bases; unmatched junction nucleotides: 4. The CDR3 runs to 13 residues. CDR3: CASRTGEDYGYTF. CDR3 DNA sequence: TGCGCCAGCCGGACAGGGGAGGACTATGGCTACACCTTC.

This chain connects TRBV19 to TRBJ2-3; TRBD1 matches 10 bases. Per germline, CDR1 LNHDA and CDR2 SQIVND (reference sequence). V shed 4 bases, J shed 9 bases, and the junction held 10 bases outside the gene matches. CDR3 length: 15 residues. The CDR3 nucleotides read TGTGCCAGTAGTACGACAGGGGGCGCTTTGTTAACGCAGTATTTT. Translation: CASSTTGGALLTQYF.

This clone is labeled as medium-sized. The rearrangement joins TRBV1 to TRBJ2-3; the table's D call, TRBD1, was not checked against the DNA. TRBV1 corresponds to a pseudogene. The CDR3 contains 18 residues. Here the CDR3 reads CTSSQEGPYDTSTDTQYF. DNA for the CDR3: TGCACCAGCAGCCAAGAGGGGCCTTATGATACTAGCACAGATACGCAGTATTTT.

The chain uses TRBV18 and TRBJ2-4; no reliable D call. CDR3 length equals 17 residues. The germline gives CDR1 KGHSH, CDR2 LQKENI. Trimming removed 3 bases at V and 5 bases at J, with 20 bases between. The CDR3 DNA follows: TGTGCCAGCTCACCTCGGGTCGCTGTACCGGGCGAAAACATTCAGTACTTC. Translating it yields CASSPRVAVPGENIQYF. Based on the CDR3 plus reference TRBV18 and TRBJ2-4, the full variable domain is NAGVMQNPRHLVRRRGQEARLRCSPMKGHSHVYWYRQLPEEGLKFMVYLQKENIIDESGMPKERFSAEFPKEGPSILRIQQVVRGDSAAYFCASSPRVAVPGENIQYFGAGTRLSVL.

The J gene is TRBJ2-2, the V gene TRBV9, with 8 bases aligning to TRBD2. CDR1 and CDR2 from the germline V gene are SGDLS and YYNGEE. J was trimmed by 7 bases and V by 3 bases; bases with no gene match: 14. There are 17 residues in the CDR3. The CDR3 spells CASSGPLGRVSGGELFF. CDR3 in DNA: TGTGCCAGCAGCGGTCCCCTCGGGAGGGTGAGCGGCGGGGAGCTGTTTTTT.

This clone was observed a handful of times. The J gene is TRBJ2-1, the V gene TRBV9; TRBD1 matches 10 bases. V lost 4 bases, J lost 8 bases, and 9 bases stayed unmatched. The CDR3 is 15 residues long. Germline CDR1 SGDLS, CDR2 YYNGEE. This CDR3 is CASSWGQGISDEQFF. The CDR3 region has the DNA TGTGCCAGCAGCTGGGGACAGGGGATTTCCGATGAGCAGTTCTTC.

The genes are TRBV27 and TRBJ2-2, with D perhaps matching TRBD1 (6 bases). The CDR3 totals 13 residues. CDR1 and CDR2 from the germline V gene are MNHEY and SMNVEV (reference sequence). Trimming removed 5 bases at V and 6 bases at J, with 10 bases between. In DNA form, the CDR3 reads TGTGCCAGCAGTCCACAGGGCTCCGGGGAGCTGTTTTTT. Translated, it gives CASSPQGSGELFF.

This clone appeared many times. This chain connects TRBV7-1 to TRBJ2-3; 7 bases agree with TRBD1. TRBV7-1 is marked as an open reading frame, function uncertain. This CDR3 is built from 14 residues. J gave up 0 bases and V 5 bases, and 2 bases lay outside the gene matches. In nucleotides, the CDR3 is TGTGCCAGCAGCCGGGGACAGAGCACAGATACGCAGTATTTT. This translates into CASSRGQSTDTQYF.

The rearrangement uses TRBV19 and TRBJ1-3, with a tentative D call TRBD1 (5 bases). V gave up 4 bases and J gave up 0 bases, with 13 bases separating them. Germline CDR1 and CDR2: LNHDA and SQIVND (reference sequence). The CDR3 length is 16 residues. The CDR3 here is CASSSRDRSSGNTIYF. CDR3 DNA: TGTGCCAGTAGTAGCCGGGACCGCTCCTCTGGAAACACCATATATTTT.

This clone was found a few times. The chain carries TRBV18 and TRBJ1-1, with D tentatively TRBD1 (6 bases). Germline values: CDR1 KGHSH, CDR2 LQKENI. There are 15 residues in the CDR3. Trimming cost V 3 bases and J 3 bases, with 14 bases left between them. The CDR3 region is CASSPPGTIHTEAFF. DNA for the CDR3: TGTGCCAGCTCACCCCCCGGGACAATTCACACTGAAGCTTTCTTT. The full variable domain, its missing parts supplied by reference TRBV18 and TRBJ1-1, is NAGVMQNPRHLVRRRGQEARLRCSPMKGHSHVYWYRQLPEEGLKFMVYLQKENIIDESGMPKERFSAEFPKEGPSILRIQQVVRGDSAAYFCASSPPGTIHTEAFFGQGTRLTVV.

This clone was picked up a small number of times. The rearrangement links TRBV6-8 to TRBJ2-2, with D hard to call. Germline loops: CDR1 MNHGY, CDR2 SAAAGT. The V and J ends lost 10 bases and 6 bases respectively, with 12 bases between them. The length of the CDR3 is 12 residues. CDR3 sequence (DNA): TGTGCCATCAGCCGGGTCCCCGGGGAGCTGTTTTTT. This sequence encodes CAISRVPGELFF.

V is TRBV29-1 and J is TRBJ2-1; D is perhaps TRBD1 or TRBD2 (5 bases each). The germline V gene has CDR1 SQVTM and CDR2 ANQGSEA. The CDR3 has 15 amino acids. Trimming pared 5 bases from V and 6 bases from J, leaving 20 bases between. In nucleotides, the CDR3 is TGCAGCGTTCAATCGGGGCTAGCCGCCGGCAATGAGCAGTTCTTC. Protein product: CSVQSGLAAGNEQFF.

This chain connects TRBV19 to TRBJ1-2, with unresolved D. This CDR3 is built from 13 residues. The V end was cut by 5 bases, the J end by 8 bases, with 15 bases between. Germline loops: CDR1 LNHDA, CDR2 SQIVND (reference sequence). The CDR3 protein is CASSPRRREGYTF. The CDR3 DNA follows: TGTGCCAGTAGTCCCCGCAGGCGAGAGGGCTACACCTTC.

This clone was detected a few times. The rearrangement uses TRBV19 and TRBJ1-4; no reliable D call. This CDR3 has 12 amino acids. Trimming took 7 bases from V and 3 from J, leaving 6 bases between them. Germline lookup yields CDR1 LNHDA and CDR2 SQIVND (reference sequence). CDR3 residues: CASNNPNEKLFF. The CDR3 DNA is TGTGCCAGTAACAACCCTAATGAAAAACTGTTTTTT.